The 5 T cell receptor beta chains in this list originate from one sample, sequenced in a study of blood T cell repertoires in COVID-19. Clones were sequenced by immunoSEQ multiplex PCR, and TCRdb holds only the in-frame ones, with some missing. The sample carries tens of thousands of clones, roughly 89% recorded once. Sequencing used peripheral blood. The receptor set was obtained from an elderly woman with acute or convalescent COVID-19.

J is TRBJ2-7 and V is TRBV6-5; TRBD2 matches at 15 bases. V was clipped by 5 bases and J by 4 bases; unmatched bases: 3. This CDR3 has 15 amino acids. Germline V CDR1 and CDR2: MNHEY, SVGAGI. The CDR3 sequence: CASSLGTSGGYEQYF. The CDR3, as DNA: TGTGCCAGCAGTCTCGGGACTAGCGGGGGGTACGAGCAGTACTTC.

This clone has only one observation. This chain uses TRBV5-1 with TRBJ2-5, with TRBD2 identical over 12 bases. The CDR3 contains 17 residues. The ends lost 3 bases at V and 4 bases at J; junction bases unmatched: 10. The germline gives CDR1 SGHRS, CDR2 YFSETQ. CDR3 nucleotide sequence: TGCGCCAGCAGCTGGAGGACTAGCGGGGCACAGGGAGAGACCCAGTACTTC. As protein: CASSWRTSGAQGETQYF.

The chain has TRBV11-1 and TRBJ1-6, with 8 positions matching TRBD1. Germline assignment: CDR1 SGHAT and CDR2 FQDESV (reference sequence). J lost 13 bases, V lost 3 bases, and 5 bases had no gene match. This CDR3 spans 13 amino acids. CDR3 sequence reads: CASSLTDRAPLHF. As DNA, the CDR3 is TGTGCCAGCAGCTTGACGGACAGGGCGCCCCTCCACTTT.

The rearrangement joins TRBV5-1 to TRBJ2-2; 7 nucleotides line up with TRBD1. Trimming cost V 4 bases and J 0 bases; bases outside gene matches: 3. Germline V gene data show CDR1 as SGHRS and CDR2 as YFSETQ. The CDR3 sequence is 15 residues long. CDR3: CASSMGQTNTGELFF. The CDR3 coding sequence is TGCGCCAGCAGCATGGGACAGACGAACACCGGGGAGCTGTTTTTT.

CDR3 sequence reads: CASSETSLSQPQHF. The CDR3 DNA follows: TGTGCCAGCAGTGAAACCTCCCTTAGTCAGCCCCAGCATTTT. The J gene is TRBJ1-5, the V gene TRBV2; D gene uncertain. The CDR3 runs 14 residues. Germline V CDR1 and CDR2: SNHLY, FYNNEI. Trimming stripped 2 bases from V and 6 bases from J, with 11 bases between.